Listed here are 32 T cell receptor beta chains from one sample, sequenced in a study of T cell repertoires and leukemia-associated antigens. Antigens of these TCRs are unknown. One entry per CDR3 protein results from TCRdb running MiXCR on the 5' RACE reads. The sample lists about 11,000 distinct CDR3 sequences, 40% to 45% occurring once. Material for sequencing was CD3+ T cells sorted from blood and cultured. These receptor sequences come from a female donor in good health.

Judged by abundance, this clonotype is medium-sized. V usage is TRBV20-1 and J usage is TRBJ2-5; D call uncertain. V was shortened by 3 bases and J by 6 bases, with 17 bases between the two germline ends. The CDR3 has 14 residues. CDR1 and CDR2 from the germline V gene are DFQATT and SNEGSKA (reference sequence). Written as DNA, the CDR3 is TGCAGTGCTAGTCGGCCCCCGGACGGCCAGACCCAGTACTTC. As protein: CSASRPPDGQTQYF.

This sequence joins TRBV12-3 or TRBV12-4 and TRBJ1-2; a weak D match, TRBD1 (6 bases). The CDR3 sequence is 11 residues long. Trimming took 10 bases from V and 11 from J, leaving 17 bases between them. The CDR3 coding sequence is TGTGCCACGAACAGGGTTGGTGGTTACACCTTC. It translates to CATNRVGGYTF.

This clonotype is medium-sized (0.01 to 0.1%) in the sample. This chain joins TRBV20-1 and TRBJ1-6; TRBD1 matches 7 bases. CDR3 length equals 17 residues. V was clipped by 6 bases and J by 5 bases; unmatched bases: 16. The V gene's germline CDR1 is DFQATT and CDR2 SNEGSKA (reference sequence). This chain's CDR3 is CSAPWADRAAHNSPLHF. CDR3 in DNA: TGCAGTGCCCCTTGGGCCGACAGGGCCGCGCATAATTCACCCCTCCACTTT.

This clonotype was counted only a few times. The rearrangement joins TRBV2 to TRBJ1-2, with no clear D. V shed 8 bases and J shed 5 bases, with 21 bases lying between them. The germline V gene encodes CDR1 SNHLY and CDR2 FYNNEI. The CDR3 is 15 amino acids. CDR3 DNA: TGTGCCAGCCGAGTTCTTCGAAACGTTTTGTATGGCTACACCTTC. Its protein is CASRVLRNVLYGYTF.

This clonotype is medium-sized by share. The chain combines TRBV5-1 with TRBJ2-1; 8 bases are a match to TRBD2. The V and J ends lost 2 bases and 6 bases, in that order; junction bases with no gene match: 4. CDR1 SGHRS and CDR2 YFSETQ come from the germline V gene. The CDR3 length is 14 residues. The CDR3: CASSFSGTSNEQFF. CDR3 sequence (DNA): TGCGCCAGCAGCTTCTCCGGGACTAGCAATGAGCAGTTCTTC.

As concerns this clonotype: This clone may be a read error of a much larger clone one base away. The rearrangement joins TRBV5-4 to TRBJ1-1; possibly TRBD1 for D (5 bases). The CDR3 contains 14 residues. The germline gives CDR1 SGHNT, CDR2 YYREEE (reference sequence). The ends were cut back, 7 bases at V and 5 bases at J, with 18 bases in the middle. The CDR3 spells CASPRDSLGTEAFF. DNA of the CDR3: TGTGCCAGCCCTAGGGACTCCCTTGGGACTGAAGCTTTCTTT. The variable domain in full, completed from reference TRBV5-4 and TRBJ1-1, reads ETGVTQSPTHLIKTRGQQVTLRCSSQSGHNTVSWYQQALGQGPQFIFQYYREEENGRGNFPPRFSGLQFPNYSSELNVNALELDDSALYLCASPRDSLGTEAFFGQGTRLTVV.

About this clonotype: One junction end disagrees with the germline gene, perhaps due to a read error. The chain has TRBV3-1 and TRBJ2-1; 10 bases align to TRBD2. The CDR3 consists of 16 residues. Germline assignment: CDR1 LGHDT and CDR2 YNNKEL (reference sequence). The DNA of the CDR3 is TGTGCCGGCAGTCAAGTGAACAGCGGGAGGGATAATGAGCAGTTCTTC. Its translation: CAGSQVNSGRDNEQFF.

V usage is TRBV12-3 or TRBV12-4 and J usage is TRBJ2-7, with D possibly being TRBD1 or TRBD2 (6 bases each). CDR3 length: 14 amino acids. Trimming stripped 4 bases from V and 0 bases from J, with 10 bases between. The CDR3 spells CASSWGASSYEQYF. As DNA, the CDR3 is TGTGCCAGCAGTTGGGGGGCCAGCTCCTACGAGCAGTACTTC.

The chain employs TRBV11-2 and TRBJ2-1; TRBD2 matches 11 bases. The germline gives CDR1 SGHAT, CDR2 FQNNGV. The length of the CDR3 is 15 residues. Trimming at V came to 0 bases and at J to 9 bases, leaving 4 bases not matched to a gene. CDR3 sequence reads: CASSLDFSGRGEQFF. The CDR3, as DNA: TGTGCCAGCAGCTTAGACTTTAGCGGGAGGGGTGAGCAGTTCTTC.

The rearrangement joins TRBV4-2 to TRBJ2-6; 7 bases match TRBD2. Per the germline V gene, CDR1 is LGHNA and CDR2 is YNFKEQ. J gave up 2 bases and V 8 bases, and 15 bases lay outside the gene matches. CDR3 length equals 18 residues. CDR3 region: CASGLVARRGAGANVLTF. For the CDR3, the DNA is TGTGCCAGCGGCCTTGTGGCCAGACGGGGGGCTGGGGCCAACGTCCTGACTTTC.

By share, this clonotype counts as medium-sized. The chain employs TRBV28 and TRBJ2-7; 8 bases are shared with TRBD1. Germline CDR1 is MDHEN and CDR2 is SYDVKM. V lost 5 bases to trimming and J lost 9 bases; unmatched junction nucleotides: 12. The CDR3 extends over 14 amino acids. CDR3 loop: CASSPAGGSVSQYF. The CDR3 DNA reads as TGTGCCAGCAGTCCCGCAGGGGGCTCGGTGTCGCAGTACTTC.

The chain carries TRBV29-1 and TRBJ2-2, with D uncertain. Germline V CDR1 and CDR2: SQVTM, ANQGSEA. This CDR3 is 12 amino acids long. V lost 5 bases and J 4 bases, leaving 8 bases between the germline ends. The chain's CDR3 is CSVLEVTGELFF. The CDR3 coding sequence is TGCAGCGTTCTTGAGGTCACCGGGGAGCTGTTTTTT.

This clonotype occurred a few times. This rearrangement joins TRBV12-3 or TRBV12-4 to TRBJ2-2; D uncertain. Trimming removed 4 bases from V and 6 bases from J, with 12 bases in between. The CDR3 covers 14 residues. The CDR3 loop reads CASSSGSRSGELFF. The CDR3 nucleotides are TGTGCCAGCAGTTCCGGGTCCCGTTCCGGGGAGCTGTTTTTT.

In its sample, this clonotype was seen many times. The chain combines TRBV7-9 with TRBJ2-1; 14 bases map to TRBD2. With V trimmed by 6 bases and J by 8 bases, 9 bases remained unmatched. This CDR3 is 16 amino acids long. In germline, CDR1 is SEHNR, CDR2 FQNEAQ (reference sequence). The CDR3 spells CASSRWTSGRQDEQFF. In DNA form, the CDR3 reads TGTGCCAGCAGTAGATGGACTAGCGGGAGGCAAGATGAGCAGTTCTTC.

The gene calls are TRBV5-1 and TRBJ2-1; 8 positions agree with TRBD1. J gave up 15 bases and V 0 bases, and 5 bases lay outside the gene matches. CDR1 SGHRS and CDR2 YFSETQ come from the germline V gene. The length of the CDR3 is 12 residues. For the CDR3, the DNA is TGCGCCAGCAGCTTGGGAGGACAGGGTCTGTTCTTC. Translating gives CASSLGGQGLFF.

The chain has TRBV7-2 and TRBJ2-5, with 8 bases lining up with TRBD1. In germline, CDR1 is SGHTA, CDR2 FQGNSA. This CDR3 region has 14 residues. V shed 4 bases, J shed 5 bases, and the junction held 6 bases outside the gene matches. DNA of the CDR3: TGTGCCAGCAGCTACAGGGGGTTCACGGAGACCCAGTACTTC. Amino acid sequence: CASSYRGFTETQYF. Using reference TRBV7-2 and TRBJ2-5 for the parts outside the CDR3, the full variable domain is GAGVSQSPSNKVTEKGKDVELRCDPISGHTALYWYRQSLGQGLEFLIYFQGNSAPDKSGLPSDRFSAERTGGSVSTLTIQRTQQEDSAVYLCASSYRGFTETQYFGPGTRLLVL.

The genes are TRBV7-9 and TRBJ1-4, with unresolved D. CDR3 length: 11 residues. V lost 5 bases, J lost 7 bases, and 5 bases lay in between. The V gene's germline CDR1 is SEHNR and CDR2 FQNEAQ (reference sequence). CDR3 sequence reads: CASSDSEKLFF. The CDR3 bases are TGTGCCAGCAGCGATTCTGAAAAACTGTTTTTT.

This chain joins TRBV29-1 and TRBJ2-3; possibly TRBD1 for D (7 bases). The CDR3 has 14 amino acids. The V and J ends lost 3 bases and 1 base respectively, with 11 bases between them. Germline V gene lookup returns CDR1 SQVTM and CDR2 ANQGSEA. The CDR3 reads CSVEGGQRTDTQYF. In DNA, the CDR3 is TGCAGCGTTGAGGGGGGACAGCGCACAGATACGCAGTATTTT.

The V gene is TRBV3-1, the J gene TRBJ1-6, with a tentative D call TRBD1 (5 bases). This CDR3 has 14 amino acids. Trimming pared 2 bases from V and 9 bases from J, leaving 11 bases between. Germline V CDR1 and CDR2: LGHDT, YNNKEL (reference sequence). DNA of the CDR3: TGTGCCAGCAGCCAACAGGGTAGGAGTTCACCCCTCCACTTT. As protein: CASSQQGRSSPLHF.

By share, this clonotype ranks as medium-sized. The chain links TRBV5-1 to TRBJ2-5; weak D call: TRBD2 (6 bases). The CDR3 has 13 amino acids. Germline CDR1 SGHRS, CDR2 YFSETQ. V was clipped by 5 bases and J by 5 bases, with 13 bases between them. The CDR3 DNA reads as TGCGCCAGCAGACGGGGGTATGGTGAGACCCAGTACTTC. Translated, it gives CASRRGYGETQYF.

This sequence joins TRBV30 and TRBJ1-4; unclear D gene. The ends were cut back, 6 bases at V and 3 bases at J, with 8 bases in the middle. The germline V gene encodes CDR1 GTSNPN and CDR2 SVGIG (reference sequence). The CDR3 loop spans 12 amino acids. CDR3 region: CACYRPNEKLFF. As DNA, the CDR3 is TGTGCCTGCTACAGACCTAATGAAAAACTGTTTTTT.

In its sample, this clonotype is medium-sized. This chain links TRBV7-9 with TRBJ1-1, with 7 positions matching TRBD1. Looked up from germline, CDR1 is SEHNR and CDR2 is FQNEAQ (reference sequence). Trimming took 4 bases from V and 5 from J; bases not matched to a gene: 7. The CDR3 spans 14 residues. DNA for the CDR3: TGTGCCAGCAGCTCCCCGACAGGGAATACTGAAGCTTTCTTT. Translating it yields CASSSPTGNTEAFF.

The sample holds a few counts of this clonotype. The rearrangement links TRBV27 to TRBJ2-1, with D unclear. Germline CDR1 reads MNHEY; CDR2 reads SMNVEV (reference sequence). V was pared by 0 bases and J by 3 bases, with 6 bases between. The CDR3 is 14 amino acids. CDR3 nucleotide sequence: TGTGCCAGCAGTTTATCCCGGTTCTACAATGAGCAGTTCTTC. As protein: CASSLSRFYNEQFF.

This chain uses TRBV12-3 or TRBV12-4 with TRBJ2-7; D might be TRBD2 (5 bases). Trimming pared 6 bases from V and 5 bases from J, leaving 17 bases between. CDR3 length equals 14 residues. Here the CDR3 reads CASSAGGVVHEQYF. The CDR3 nucleotides are TGTGCCAGCAGCGCGGGTGGTGTGGTCCACGAGCAGTACTTC.

By share, this clonotype ranks as medium-sized (0.01 to 0.1%). The CDR3 region is CASSLLAGAGTEAFF. The CDR3 region has the DNA TGTGCCAGCAGTTTATTAGCGGGCGCAGGCACTGAAGCTTTCTTT. The chain joins TRBV28 to TRBJ1-1; no clear D gene. CDR3 length: 15 amino acids. The V gene lost 1 base and the J gene lost 4 bases, with 13 bases spanning the gap. Germline CDR1 and CDR2: MDHEN and SYDVKM.

In its sample, this clonotype was seen many times. The chain has TRBV6-1 and TRBJ1-5; unclear D gene. The CDR3 runs 14 residues. CDR1 is MNHNS, CDR2 SASEGT, per germline. The germline V and J ends were trimmed by 6 bases and 0 bases, with 9 bases remaining between them. The CDR3 loop is CASSRTISNQPQHF. The CDR3 DNA sequence: TGTGCCAGCAGCAGGACCATTAGCAATCAGCCCCAGCATTTT.

The chain carries TRBV20-1 and TRBJ2-7; D might be TRBD2 (6 bases). This CDR3 contains 14 residues. The V gene lost 3 bases and the J gene lost 6 bases, with 18 bases spanning the gap. Germline V CDR1 and CDR2: DFQATT, SNEGSKA (reference sequence). DNA of the CDR3: TGCAGTGCTAGGATCCTGGAGGGGCAGGGCGAGCAGTACTTC. Amino acids: CSARILEGQGEQYF.

This clonotype was seen once. The chain employs TRBV6-4 and TRBJ2-3, with a weak D call TRBD2 (6 bases). The CDR3 sequence is 15 residues long. Germline V gene lookup returns CDR1 MRHNA and CDR2 SNTAGT. V was clipped by 2 bases and J by 2 bases, with 11 bases between them. CDR3 nucleotide sequence: TGTGCCAGCAGTGACGGGGGACTCGTCACAGATACGCAGTATTTT. Translating gives CASSDGGLVTDTQYF.

This clonotype was counted at least ten times. A much more abundant neighbour one base away suggests this may be a read error. This chain links TRBV7-9 with TRBJ2-4, with unresolved D. In germline, CDR1 is SEHNR, CDR2 FQNEAQ (reference sequence). The CDR3 consists of 16 residues. Written as DNA, the CDR3 is TGTGCCGGCAGCTTAGGGCCGACACTAGCCAAAAACATTCAGTACTTC. Translation gives CAGSLGPTLAKNIQYF.

There are a few counts of this clonotype. The chain has TRBV7-8 and TRBJ1-2, with D maybe TRBD1 (5 bases). This CDR3 comprises 14 residues. The V end was cut by 0 bases, the J end by 7 bases, with 12 bases between. CDR1 and CDR2 (germline): SGHVS, FQNEAQ. DNA of the CDR3: TGTGCCAGCAGCTTAGCGCTTGGGGGGGTTGGCTACACCTTC. Amino acid sequence: CASSLALGGVGYTF. Combining the CDR3 with reference TRBV7-8 and TRBJ1-2 gives the whole variable domain GAGVSQSPRYKVAKRGQDVALRCDPISGHVSLFWYQQALGQGPEFLTYFQNEAQLDKSGLPSDRFFAERPEGSVSTLKIQRTQQEDSAVYLCASSLALGGVGYTFGSGTRLTVV.

The rearrangement joins TRBV7-2 to TRBJ2-7; no definite D call. This CDR3 is 14 amino acids long. CDR1 and CDR2 (germline): SGHTA, FQGNSA. Between the trimmed V and J ends, which lost 2 bases and 3 bases, there was a span of 11 bases. CDR3 protein: CASSLSPISYEQYF. CDR3 nucleotide sequence: TGTGCCAGCAGCTTAAGCCCCATCAGCTACGAGCAGTACTTC.

The V gene is TRBV5-1, the J gene TRBJ1-4; the match to TRBD1 covers 9 bases. The ends lost 4 bases at V and 8 bases at J; junction bases unmatched: 12. This CDR3 spans 16 amino acids. Germline values: CDR1 SGHRS, CDR2 YFSETQ. The CDR3 here is CASSGEQGARSEKLFF. In nucleotides, the CDR3 is TGCGCCAGCAGCGGAGAACAGGGGGCGCGGAGCGAAAAACTGTTTTTT.